This T cell receptor (beta chain) was documented in a study of blood T cell repertoires in COVID-19. The overall study: Donors in the United States, Italy and Spain gave samples during acute or convalescent COVID-19.

There are 15 residues in the CDR3. The germline V gene encodes CDR1 LNHDA and CDR2 SQIVND (reference sequence). V was clipped by 5 bases and J by 2 bases; unmatched bases: 9. As processed by the authors: Reference gene primer amplification gave nucleated cell count estimates. Assay: immunoSEQ multiplex PCR; the TCRdb copy retains only in-frame clones and omits some. The V and J calls and clone size are taken from that table; D and trimming were inferred from the DNA. The repertoire holds about 240,000 clones, with around 85% as singletons. The TCR originated in a middle-aged woman with acute COVID-19. J is TRBJ2-7 and V is TRBV19, with TRBD2 matching over 7 bases. Sequencing was done on a sample of PBMCs or T cells enriched from blood (not recorded which). Written as DNA, the CDR3 is TGTGCCAGTAGTTATGGCGGGAGAGGCGCCTACGAGCAGTACTTC. This translates into CASSYGGRGAYEQYF.